One and the same sample provided the 23 T cell receptor beta chains below, sequenced in a study of response to subunit inactivated influenza vaccine. TCRdb independently ran MiXCR on the RT-PCR reads; one entry per CDR3 protein. The sample lists approximately 490,000 distinct CDR3 sequences, around 7.9% occurring once. Sequences were derived from PBMCs from blood, sampled approximately 25 months after vaccination. The receptor set was obtained from a man aged 50-75 years who received an inactivated influenza vaccine.

V and J are TRBV20-1 and TRBJ1-1; 7 bases agree with TRBD1. CDR1 DFQATT and CDR2 SNEGSKA come from the germline V gene (reference sequence). V lost 3 bases to trimming and J lost 1 base; unmatched junction nucleotides: 8. The length of the CDR3 is 15 residues. CDR3 region: CSASPTGSRNTEAFF. The DNA for the CDR3 is TGCAGTGCTAGCCCGACAGGGTCACGGAACACTGAAGCTTTCTTT.

This clonotype has ten or more counts. The chain carries TRBV29-1 and TRBJ1-1, with D possibly TRBD1 on 5 matching bases. The CDR3 length is 12 residues. CDR1 and CDR2 (germline): SQVTM, ANQGSEA. Trimming stripped 7 bases from V and 0 bases from J, with 9 bases between. The CDR3 spells CSGGGVNTEAFF. The CDR3 coding sequence is TGCAGCGGGGGAGGGGTGAACACTGAAGCTTTCTTT.

This clonotype was recorded a few times. The chain joins TRBV20-1 to TRBJ2-3, with 7 bases that match TRBD2. The germline CDR1 and CDR2 sequences are DFQATT and SNEGSKA (reference sequence). V gave up 1 base and J gave up 1 base; unmatched junction bases: 8. The CDR3 loop spans 16 amino acids. CDR3 DNA sequence: TGCAGTGCTAGAGTTGCGGGAGTAGGGCGCACAGATACGCAGTATTTT. This gives the protein CSARVAGVGRTDTQYF.

This clonotype was detected only a few times. The V and J genes are TRBV5-1 and TRBJ1-1, with D uncertain. This CDR3 is 12 amino acids long. The germline V gene has CDR1 SGHRS and CDR2 YFSETQ. Trimming cost V 5 bases and J 6 bases, with 11 bases left between them. As DNA, the CDR3 is TGCGCCAGCAGTTCTACTACTTCTGAAGCTTTCTTT. As protein: CASSSTTSEAFF.

In this sample, this clonotype turned up a few times. The chain is built from TRBV11-2 and TRBJ1-2; TRBD1 might be the D (5 bases). Germline V gives CDR1 SGHAT, CDR2 FQNNGV. The CDR3 loop spans 16 amino acids. Trimming stripped 4 bases from V and 4 bases from J, with 19 bases between. The CDR3, as DNA: TGTGCCAGCAGCTCCTTAAGCACGACAGCTCCCTATGGCTACACCTTC. Residues: CASSSLSTTAPYGYTF.

This clonotype was detected only a few times. At one boundary the junction diverges from the germline segment, which might be a read error. This chain links TRBV12-3 or TRBV12-4 with TRBJ2-7; maybe TRBD2 (6 bases). The CDR3 is 12 residues long. CDR3 nucleotides: TGTGCCAGCAGTCCCGCTTTCCCGGGACTCACTTTC. Amino acids: CASSPAFPGLTF.

V and J are TRBV4-2 and TRBJ2-5, with D hard to call. The V and J ends lost 0 bases and 0 bases respectively, with 11 bases between them. From germline, CDR1 is LGHNA and CDR2 YNFKEQ. The CDR3 loop spans 16 amino acids. CDR3 loop: CASSQEIFQHQETQYF. The CDR3 coding sequence is TGTGCCAGCAGCCAAGAAATATTCCAGCACCAAGAGACCCAGTACTTC.

This clonotype appeared a few times. The CDR3 protein is CASSSISRAGEAFF. For the CDR3, the DNA is TGTGCCAGCAGCTCAATAAGCCGGGCCGGAGAAGCTTTCTTT. The gene calls are TRBV7-9 and TRBJ1-1; D is ambiguous. Germline V gene data show CDR1 as SEHNR and CDR2 as FQNEAQ (reference sequence). V lost 4 bases, J lost 8 bases, and 17 bases lay in between. The length of the CDR3 is 14 residues.

This clonotype appeared many times. The gene calls are TRBV11-3 and TRBJ2-7, with D perhaps matching TRBD2 (6 bases). The V and J ends lost 6 bases and 4 bases respectively, with 28 bases between them. Germline assignment: CDR1 SGHNT and CDR2 YENEEA. This CDR3 has 18 amino acids. CDR3 nucleotides: TGTGCCAGCAGAGTTCATCCGTCGGCGGGGAGGCGATTTTACGAGCAGTACTTC. It codes for CASRVHPSAGRRFYEQYF.

This clonotype was seen repeatedly, ten times or more. The rearrangement uses TRBV20-1 and TRBJ1-1, with 8 bases aligning to TRBD1. With 3 bases clipped from V and 2 bases from J, the junction kept 5 bases outside the gene matches. CDR3 size: 14 residues. The germline CDR1 and CDR2 sequences are DFQATT and SNEGSKA (reference sequence). In DNA form, the CDR3 reads TGCAGTGCTAGGCGTACAGGGGGAAACACTGAAGCTTTCTTT. Translation gives CSARRTGGNTEAFF.

CDR3: CASSQGQGRQETQYF. CDR3 bases: TGTGCCAGCAGCCAAGGACAGGGCCGCCAAGAGACCCAGTACTTC. V is TRBV14 and J is TRBJ2-5, with 7 positions matching TRBD1. The CDR3 contains 15 residues. Germline-derived CDR1 and CDR2 are SGHDN and FVKESK. With V trimmed by 1 base and J by 1 base, 3 bases remained unmatched.

The CDR3 DNA sequence: TGTGCCAGCAGTCCTCCGAGCTTAGCCAAAAACATTCAGTACTTC. Protein sequence: CASSPPSLAKNIQYF. The chain combines TRBV28 with TRBJ2-4; D is undetermined. CDR1 is MDHEN, CDR2 SYDVKM, per germline. There are 15 residues in the CDR3. The V end was cut by 5 bases, the J end by 0 bases, with 11 bases between.

The table lists this clonotype with a few counts. V gene TRBV7-9 combines with J gene TRBJ2-7; possibly TRBD1 for D (6 bases). Deletions cut 5 bases from V and 2 bases from J, with 10 bases between. This CDR3 contains 13 residues. Looked up from germline, CDR1 is SEHNR and CDR2 is FQNEAQ (reference sequence). As DNA, the CDR3 is TGTGCCAGCAGCCCACAGGGAACCTACGAGCAGTACTTC. Its translation: CASSPQGTYEQYF.

This clonotype came up a few times. This chain uses TRBV5-6 with TRBJ2-3; the D is unclear. CDR1 is SGHDT, CDR2 YYEEEE, per germline. V gave up 0 bases and J gave up 4 bases, with 12 bases separating them. CDR3 length: 15 amino acids. In DNA, the CDR3 is TGTGCCAGCAGCTTGGAGGTAATCCGCTCAGATACGCAGTATTTT. Translated, it gives CASSLEVIRSDTQYF.

The chain couples TRBV27 to TRBJ2-7; D is possibly TRBD1 or TRBD2 (6 bases each). The CDR3 runs to 15 residues. V shed 2 bases and J shed 4 bases, with 15 bases lying between them. CDR1 and CDR2 (germline): MNHEY, SMNVEV (reference sequence). CDR3 sequence: CASSLVAWRGYEQYF. CDR3 nucleotides: TGTGCCAGCAGTTTAGTGGCGTGGAGGGGGTACGAGCAGTACTTC.

This clonotype came up a few times. V and J are TRBV2 and TRBJ2-3, with no clear D. This CDR3 comprises 13 residues. The V gene's germline CDR1 is SNHLY and CDR2 FYNNEI. V was trimmed by 6 bases and J by 6 bases, leaving 13 bases between them. The CDR3 bases are TGTGCCAGCAGCCGGGTGGAACTTGATACGCAGTATTTT. It is translated as CASSRVELDTQYF.

The table lists this clonotype with a few counts. V usage is TRBV4-1 and J usage is TRBJ2-1; 7 positions match TRBD1. This CDR3 contains 17 residues. Trimming removed 0 bases from V and 4 bases from J; junction bases left unmatched: 9. The V gene's germline CDR1 is MGHRA and CDR2 YSYEKL. The CDR3 loop is CASSQDPYRGVYNEQFF. Here the CDR3 DNA reads TGCGCCAGCAGCCAAGATCCTTACAGGGGAGTATACAATGAGCAGTTCTTC.

At least ten counts were recorded for this clonotype. V is TRBV5-1 and J is TRBJ1-2, with D possibly matching TRBD1 (5 bases). CDR3 size: 17 residues. Germline values: CDR1 SGHRS, CDR2 YFSETQ. V was pared by 0 bases and J by 4 bases, with 19 bases between. CDR3 in amino acids: CASSLVPTESTPYGYTF. CDR3 DNA sequence: TGCGCCAGCAGCTTGGTTCCGACAGAGAGCACTCCCTATGGCTACACCTTC.

This clonotype was seen repeatedly, ten times or more. V usage is TRBV6-5 and J usage is TRBJ2-7; 7 nucleotides line up with TRBD2. Germline CDR1 reads MNHEY; CDR2 reads SVGAGI. The CDR3 runs to 15 residues. Trimming cost V 7 bases and J 4 bases; bases outside gene matches: 13. The CDR3: CASTQSASGLYEQYF. The DNA for the CDR3 is TGTGCCAGCACTCAGTCGGCTAGCGGCCTTTACGAGCAGTACTTC.

Many counts were recorded for this clonotype. The chain uses TRBV29-1 and TRBJ2-3; 12 positions match TRBD2. Germline V lookup: CDR1 SQVTM, CDR2 ANQGSEA. V lost 1 base to trimming and J lost 10 bases; unmatched junction nucleotides: 12. The CDR3 runs to 16 residues. The CDR3 reads CSVEVSSGREGWAQYF. The CDR3 coding sequence is TGCAGCGTTGAAGTGTCTAGCGGGAGGGAGGGGTGGGCGCAGTATTTT.

This clonotype was seen ten or more times. V is TRBV12-3 or TRBV12-4 and J is TRBJ2-5, with D maybe TRBD2 (5 bases). The V end lost 5 bases, the J end lost 5 bases, and 21 bases lay between the germline ends. The CDR3 is made up of 16 amino acids. CDR3: CASSVLDPSERETQYF. Here the CDR3 DNA reads TGTGCCAGCAGTGTCCTTGATCCATCCGAGCGGGAGACCCAGTACTTC.

In its sample, this clonotype was seen many times. This sequence joins TRBV10-3 and TRBJ1-3; D is possibly TRBD1 (6 bases). The CDR3 totals 19 residues. Trimming removed 0 bases from V and 3 bases from J, with 21 bases in between. Germline CDR1 reads ENHRY; CDR2 reads SYGVKD. The CDR3 DNA is TGTGCCATCAGTGAGTCCCTTCGCCGATCCGGGACAAGTGGAAACACCATATATTTT. Translating it yields CAISESLRRSGTSGNTIYF.

The CDR3 sequence: CASRPGQLGVNYGYTF. In DNA, the CDR3 is TGTGCCAGCAGGCCGGGACAGTTAGGAGTTAACTATGGCTACACCTTC. V usage is TRBV28 and J usage is TRBJ1-2, with TRBD1 identical over 7 bases. Germline-derived CDR1 and CDR2 are MDHEN and SYDVKM. The CDR3 contains 16 residues. Losses at the gene ends were 6 bases for V and 1 base for J; bases not matched to a gene: 11.